This TCR beta chain was obtained from a study of Ad26.COV2.S vaccination and SARS-CoV-2 variants. Generated by immunoSEQ multiplex PCR, the TCRdb table keeps only in-frame clones and is missing some. The sample holds approximately 460,000 clones; about 88% are singletons and the top ten take more than 1.5%. The treatment: roughly 19 received Ad26.COV2.S at low or high dose, single or two shots; several received placebo; per-sample allocation not given. Sample collection was performed on day 63 after the first vaccine or placebo injection. The sample came from a Boston adult aged 18-55 years. This CDR3 has 11 residues. Germline CDR1 reads DFQATT; CDR2 reads SNEGSKA (reference sequence). V was clipped by 3 bases and J by 9 bases, with 9 bases between them.

The specimen was peripheral blood, collected in a trial of Ad26.COV2.S vaccine versus placebo. The chain carries TRBV20-1 and TRBJ2-1; tentatively, D is TRBD1 (6 bases). This clonotype was sampled from a person between 18 and 60 years old who received the Ad26.COV2.S COVID-19 vaccine or a placebo. The CDR3 region has the DNA TGCAGTGCTAGTGGCAGGGGTGAGCAGTTCTTC. It translates to CSASGRGEQFF.